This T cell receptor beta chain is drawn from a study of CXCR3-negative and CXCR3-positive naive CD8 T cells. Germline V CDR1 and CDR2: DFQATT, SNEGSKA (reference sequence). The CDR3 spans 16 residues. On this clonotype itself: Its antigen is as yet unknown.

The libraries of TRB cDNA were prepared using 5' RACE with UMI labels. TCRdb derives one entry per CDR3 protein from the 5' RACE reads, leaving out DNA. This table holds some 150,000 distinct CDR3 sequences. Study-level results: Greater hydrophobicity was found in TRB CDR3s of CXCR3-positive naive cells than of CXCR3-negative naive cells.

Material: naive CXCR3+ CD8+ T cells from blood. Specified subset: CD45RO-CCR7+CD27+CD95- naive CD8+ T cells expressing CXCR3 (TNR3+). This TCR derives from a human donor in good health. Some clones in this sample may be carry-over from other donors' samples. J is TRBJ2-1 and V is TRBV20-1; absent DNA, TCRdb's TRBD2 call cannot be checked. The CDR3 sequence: CSALLAGVLTYNEQFF.